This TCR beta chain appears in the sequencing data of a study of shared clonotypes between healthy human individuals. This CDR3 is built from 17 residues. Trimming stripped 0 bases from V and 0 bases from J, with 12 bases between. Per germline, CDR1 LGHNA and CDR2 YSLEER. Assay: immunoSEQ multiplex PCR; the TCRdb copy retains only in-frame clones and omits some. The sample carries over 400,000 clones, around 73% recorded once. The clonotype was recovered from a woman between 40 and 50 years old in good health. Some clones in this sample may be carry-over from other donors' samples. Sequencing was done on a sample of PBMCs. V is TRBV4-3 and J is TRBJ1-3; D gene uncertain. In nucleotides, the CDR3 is TGCGCCAGCAGCCAAGAGATCGGGCCCCTCTCTGGAAACACCATATATTTT. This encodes CASSQEIGPLSGNTIYF.